This TCR beta chain comes out of a study of immune evolution from preneoplasia to lung adenocarcinoma. Study at large: HLA loss of heterozygosity: about 7% AIS, around 16% MIA, around 35% ADC, none AAH.

Data came from immunoSEQ multiplex PCR; TCRdb stores just in-frame clones and leaves some out. The sample includes just over 4,000 clones, roughly 85% of them seen just once. This clone was detected only once. The ends were cut back, 5 bases at V and 3 bases at J, with 16 bases in the middle. This CDR3 region has 15 residues. CDR1 SGHTA and CDR2 FQGNSA come from the germline V gene. V and J are TRBV7-2 and TRBJ1-1; D gene unclear. This clonotype was obtained from an older donor with lung adenocarcinoma. What was sequenced was FFPE minimally invasive lung adenocarcinoma tissue. CDR3 region: CASSPEFSRHTEAFF. In nucleotides, the CDR3 is TGTGCCAGCAGCCCAGAGTTCTCGAGGCACACTGAAGCTTTCTTT.